The present T cell receptor (beta chain) was sequenced within a study of human T cells and chemical hapten exposure. Overall study: For sensitization, 2% DPC was applied to a 2 cm by 2 cm patch of upper inner arm skin.

This clonotype was observed many times. The study used a library that attached unique molecular identifiers to individual cDNA molecules. TCRdb called the RACE reads again in MiXCR, with one record for every CDR3 protein. The repertoire holds around 340,000 distinct CDR3 sequences, about 7% seen once, with 8% to 9% in the top ten. Time point described: patch test 1, 2 weeks after DPC sensitization. Treatment given: therapeutic diphenylcyclopropenone sensitization with weekly scalp DPC. The V end was cut by 1 base, the J end by 0 bases, with 7 bases between. Per the germline V gene, CDR1 is SGHVS and CDR2 is FNYEAQ. The CDR3 extends over 15 amino acids.

The starting material was whole blood, obtained in connection with sensitization to the hapten diphenylcyclopropenone (DPC). The TCR was taken from a woman aged 18-29 years with alopecia areata. Some clones in this sample may be carry-over from other donors' samples. V and J are TRBV7-6 and TRBJ2-1; D call uncertain. The CDR3 spells CASSLVPASYNEQFF. For the CDR3, the DNA is TGTGCCAGCAGCTTAGTACCGGCCTCCTACAATGAGCAGTTCTTC.